The 18 T cell receptor beta chains below were found in one sample sequenced in a study of T cell changes during pregnancy in multiple sclerosis. Only in-frame clones appear in the TCRdb table, and some are missing; sequencing was by immunoSEQ multiplex PCR. The sample lists 60,000 or so clones, 85% to 95% occurring once. This specimen was peripheral blood, taken in the first trimester of pregnancy. The receptor source for this set is a female donor with multiple sclerosis, enrolled in a pregnancy study.

The rearrangement uses TRBV4-1 and TRBJ1-1; D gene unclear. V lost 3 bases and J 0 bases, leaving 8 bases between the germline ends. The CDR3 sequence is 14 residues long. The germline V gene encodes CDR1 MGHRA and CDR2 YSYEKL. The DNA of the CDR3 is TGCGCCAGCAGCCACCCTGCTATGAACACTGAAGCTTTCTTT. Translated: CASSHPAMNTEAFF.

V and J are TRBV27 and TRBJ1-6, with 7 bases matching TRBD1. The V and J ends lost 2 bases and 7 bases, in that order; junction bases with no gene match: 2. This CDR3 has 14 residues. CDR1 is MNHEY and CDR2 is SMNVEV in the germline V gene (reference sequence). CDR3 sequence (DNA): TGTGCCAGCAGTTTAGTGGACAGGAATTCACCCCTCCACTTT. Its protein product is CASSLVDRNSPLHF.

This chain joins TRBV27 and TRBJ2-1; TRBD2 agrees at 7 bases. V lost 5 bases, J lost 9 bases, and 7 bases stayed unmatched. The CDR3 contains 13 residues. CDR1 MNHEY and CDR2 SMNVEV come from the germline V gene (reference sequence). CDR3 in DNA: TGTGCCAGCAGTGCCTCGGGGGGTCCTGAGCAGTTCTTC. Translating gives CASSASGGPEQFF.

This chain connects TRBV13 to TRBJ1-2; D is possibly TRBD1 (5 bases). The CDR3 is 15 amino acids. From germline, CDR1 is PRHDT and CDR2 FYEKMQ (reference sequence). The germline V and J ends were trimmed by 3 bases and 9 bases, with 20 bases remaining between them. DNA of the CDR3: TGTGCCAGCAGCTTCCCCATGGCAGGGAGGTTGAGCTACACCTTC. Translation gives CASSFPMAGRLSYTF.

The J gene is TRBJ1-2, the V gene TRBV25-1; TRBD1 might be the D (5 bases). V gave up 6 bases and J gave up 4 bases, with 21 bases separating them. Germline V gene lookup returns CDR1 MGHDK and CDR2 SYGVNS. This CDR3 contains 16 residues. The CDR3 nucleotides read TGTGCCAGCAGCCCATCTTGGGGGGGGAGGTTCTATGGCTACACCTTC. This encodes CASSPSWGGRFYGYTF.

V and J are TRBV27 and TRBJ1-2; 8 nucleotides agree with TRBD1. V shed 9 bases and J 4 bases; nucleotides not matched to a gene: 16. Germline V gene lookup returns CDR1 MNHEY and CDR2 SMNVEV (reference sequence). This CDR3 region has 16 residues. CDR3 DNA sequence: TGTGCCAGTAGCCGGCAGGGGGCCCCTGGAACCTATGGCTACACCTTC. Translating gives CASSRQGAPGTYGYTF.

V and J are TRBV7-9 and TRBJ1-2; 12 bases align to TRBD1. J lost 8 bases, V lost 6 bases, and 7 bases had no gene match. Germline V lookup: CDR1 SEHNR, CDR2 FQNEAQ (reference sequence). There are 14 residues in the CDR3. CDR3 bases: TGTGCCAGCAGACCTCCGGGACAGGGGGCCGGCTACACCTTC. The encoded protein is CASRPPGQGAGYTF.

The chain couples TRBV29-1 to TRBJ2-7; weak D call: TRBD1 (6 bases). CDR3 length: 13 amino acids. Deletions cut 6 bases from V and 2 bases from J, with 14 bases between. Germline lookup yields CDR1 SQVTM and CDR2 ANQGSEA. CDR3 nucleotide sequence: TGCAGCGTGGGACACCAAAACACCTACGAGCAGTACTTC. It translates to CSVGHQNTYEQYF.

The CDR3 DNA sequence: TGTGCCAGCAGCTTGGGCCGGGTGGAGACCCAGTACTTC. Protein: CASSLGRVETQYF. The chain uses TRBV5-4 and TRBJ2-5; D call uncertain. The germline gives CDR1 SGHNT, CDR2 YYREEE (reference sequence). The CDR3 sequence is 13 residues long. Trimming shortened V by 0 bases and J by 5 bases, and 8 bases separated the two germline ends.

The gene calls are TRBV6-1 and TRBJ2-5; 10 bases map to TRBD1. Trimming cost V 6 bases and J 6 bases; bases outside gene matches: 7. Germline V gene data show CDR1 as MNHNS and CDR2 as SASEGT. The CDR3 spans 14 residues. CDR3 loop: CASRMDRGEKTQYF. In DNA, the CDR3 is TGTGCCAGCAGGATGGACAGGGGGGAGAAGACCCAGTACTTC.

The gene calls are TRBV7-2 and TRBJ1-2; possibly TRBD1 for D (6 bases). Per germline, CDR1 SGHTA and CDR2 FQGNSA. The V end was cut by 3 bases, the J end by 6 bases, with 14 bases between. This CDR3 has 14 residues. CDR3: CASSFGPTGHGYTF. CDR3 nucleotides: TGTGCCAGCAGCTTCGGGCCTACAGGGCATGGCTACACCTTC.

The CDR3 DNA reads as TGTGCCACCAGCACCCGACAGGGGATAAGTAGTGGCTACACCTTC. This sequence encodes CATSTRQGISSGYTF. V and J are TRBV15 and TRBJ1-2, with 8 bases identical to TRBD1. CDR1 and CDR2 (germline): LNHNV, YYDKDF (reference sequence). The CDR3 runs to 15 residues. Trimming at V came to 4 bases and at J to 7 bases, leaving 11 bases not matched to a gene.

V gene TRBV4-2 combines with J gene TRBJ2-2, with D perhaps matching TRBD2 (6 bases). CDR1 and CDR2 from the germline V gene are LGHNA and YNFKEQ. Trimming took 8 bases from V and 7 from J, leaving 26 bases between them. This CDR3 has 17 residues. Here the CDR3 DNA reads TGTGCCAGCTCCCGAAGGGAGCCAGTGGGGCGGGGCGGGGAGCTGTTTTTT. Amino acid sequence: CASSRREPVGRGGELFF.

The rearrangement joins TRBV10-3 to TRBJ1-2; maybe TRBD1 (6 bases). The germline CDR1 and CDR2 sequences are ENHRY and SYGVKD. This CDR3 has 12 residues. V dropped 9 bases and J dropped 5 bases, with 13 bases sitting between them. CDR3 protein: CAIQDSLYGYTF. The CDR3 region has the DNA TGTGCCATTCAGGACAGCCTTTATGGCTACACCTTC.

The V and J genes are TRBV7-9 and TRBJ2-2; D perhaps matches TRBD2 (6 bases). Between the trimmed V and J ends, which lost 8 bases and 8 bases, there was a span of 12 bases. This CDR3 spans 12 amino acids. Germline CDR1 is SEHNR and CDR2 is FQNEAQ (reference sequence). The DNA of the CDR3 is TGTGCCAGCTCATCAAGCGGGGGGGAGCTGTTTTTT. Its translation: CASSSSGGELFF.

The V gene is TRBV9, the J gene TRBJ1-4, with D unresolved. CDR1 is SGDLS and CDR2 is YYNGEE in the germline V gene. This CDR3 comprises 15 residues. The V and J ends lost 4 bases and 4 bases respectively, with 14 bases between them. The CDR3 DNA sequence: TGTGCCAGCAGCCCCAGATCGGGTCTTAATGAAAAACTGTTTTTT. It specifies CASSPRSGLNEKLFF.

This chain uses TRBV29-1 with TRBJ1-1, with D unclear. V lost 4 bases, J lost 3 bases, and 12 bases lay in between. This CDR3 contains 13 residues. Germline V gene sequence: CDR1 SQVTM, CDR2 ANQGSEA. This CDR3 reads CSVASSPDTEAFF. CDR3 in DNA: TGCAGCGTTGCGTCCTCCCCCGACACTGAAGCTTTCTTT.

The chain recombines TRBV2 with TRBJ1-1; the match to TRBD1 covers 7 bases. With V trimmed by 7 bases and J by 1 base, 12 bases remained unmatched. This CDR3 contains 16 residues. Germline CDR1 is SNHLY and CDR2 is FYNNEI. In DNA, the CDR3 is TGTGCCAGCACCTATAGAACCGGGACAGCGAACACTGAAGCTTTCTTT. It codes for CASTYRTGTANTEAFF.